This TCR beta chain was sequenced in a study of PD-1 blockade in mismatch repair-deficient tumors. Profiled with immunoSEQ multiplex PCR; TCRdb holds only in-frame clones, not every one. This table has 50,000 to 75,000 clones, approximately 88% appearing once. Trimming cost V 6 bases and J 3 bases, with 20 bases left between them. Germline loops: CDR1 SQVTM, CDR2 ANQGSEA. The CDR3 consists of 15 residues. Three pembrolizumab responders had their TCRs sequenced. In the case of this clone: The identical CDR3 is also encoded by other nucleotide sequences in the sample.

The chain couples TRBV29-1 to TRBJ2-5; D possibly matches TRBD1 or TRBD2 (6 bases each). Sample: peripheral blood, taken 52 weeks after starting pembrolizumab. This clonotype originated in an adult with mismatch repair-deficient cancer. CDR3 DNA: TGCAGCGTCGGCATTTACAGGGAGGCGGAAGAGACCCAGTACTTC. This sequence encodes CSVGIYREAEETQYF.